This T cell receptor (beta chain) was captured in a study of shared clonotypes between healthy human individuals. General study points: For sorted subsets, rarefaction showed incomplete sequencing despite large depth. What naive subsets generally showed was a larger estimated richness than memory subsets showed.

TCRdb's copy holds only in-frame clones and misses some; the assay was immunoSEQ multiplex PCR. The sample records about 680,000 clones, about 80% being singletons. V lost 4 bases and J lost 0; bases outside the gene matches: 15. The CDR3 consists of 20 residues. CDR1 and CDR2 from the germline V gene are GTSNPN and SVGIG (reference sequence). As for this clone: Its antigen is not known.

The sequence derives from a woman aged 25 to 39 in good health. The specimen was memory CD4+ T cells sorted from blood. Subset described: CD45RA-negative fraction. The gene calls are TRBV30 and TRBJ2-1; 13 nucleotides match TRBD2. Written as DNA, the CDR3 is TGTGCCTGGAAAGGTTGGGCCGCGACTAGCGGGGGGAGCTCCTACAATGAGCAGTTCTTC. Translation: CAWKGWAATSGGSSYNEQFF.